The source of this T cell receptor beta chain is a study of neurological immune-mediated disorders. As for the cDNA, it was generated by 5'RACE with 10-nucleotide random UMIs. Over 200 million TCR-beta sequences from 15-18 subjects were obtained in each sequencing run. One entry per CDR3 protein, called by TCRdb with MiXCR from the 5' RACE reads. The data show about 21,000 distinct CDR3 sequences, around 14% seen once. Deletions cut 8 bases from V and 5 bases from J, with 6 bases between. CDR1 is MNHNY, CDR2 SVGAGI, per germline (reference sequence). The length of the CDR3 is 11 residues. Preparation of the unsorted libraries drew on 2 million PBMCs stored at -80 C. The study, taken as a whole, reports: In HTLV-1-associated myelopathy, TCR clonal expansion was greatest, whereas multiple sclerosis had the least, falling below healthy controls.

This clonotype was seen repeatedly, ten times or more. What it binds is not known. The sequencing sample was made of PBMCs. The TCR comes from a female donor with HTLV-1-associated myelopathy (HAM/TSP). V usage is TRBV6-6 and J usage is TRBJ1-4; D unresolved. The CDR3 here is CASRGNEKLFF. Here the CDR3 DNA reads TGTGCCAGCCGAGGGAATGAAAAACTGTTTTTT.